This T cell receptor (beta chain) was profiled in a study of cytomegalovirus exposure and HLA in healthy donors. Study-level results: An analysis done earlier found most TCR beta V segments productive about 90% or about 30% of the time.

For this clone: Its antigen is still unknown.

Germline trimming cut 6 bases from V and 1 base from J; bases unmatched to any gene: 17. This CDR3 is built from 18 residues. Germline V lookup: CDR1 SEHNR, CDR2 FQNEAQ (reference sequence). Amplification used 60 Vbeta primers and 13 Jbeta primers. Libraries were prepared by immunoSEQ multiplex PCR; TCRdb keeps only in-frame clonotypes and omits some of them. The data contain about 150,000 clones, approximately 84% of them seen just once; the ten biggest clones take up around 6.5%. The rearrangement uses TRBV7-9 and TRBJ1-1; 7 bases match TRBD1. The sequence was obtained from a male donor in good health and CMV-seropositive. The sample taken for sequencing was PBMCs. This CDR3 is CASRFLGGGGARNTEAFF. DNA for the CDR3: TGTGCCAGCAGATTTCTGGGTGGAGGGGGCGCCCGGAACACTGAAGCTTTCTTT. Based on the CDR3 plus reference TRBV7-9 and TRBJ1-1, the full variable domain is DTGVSQNPRHKITKRGQNVTFRCDPISEHNRLYWYRQTLGQGPEFLTYFQNEAQLEKSRLLSDRFSAERPKGSFSTLEIQRTEQGDSAMYLCASRFLGGGGARNTEAFFGQGTRLTVV.